A selection of T cell receptor beta chains follows, all from one sample in a study of CD8 T cells in Susac syndrome. TCRdb re-called the immunoSEQ multiplex PCR reads with MiXCR, one entry per CDR3 protein. The sample consists of over 150,000 distinct CDR3 sequences, 95% to 96% of them appearing once. Material for sequencing was CD4+ T cells from PBMCs. These receptors were collected from a human donor with Susac syndrome. Both conserved end residues are part of each CDR3. D genes are given only for firm matches. Rows give clone size only sometimes, using once, few, many, or a class for an expanded clone.

D gene: NA; clone size: NA; V gene: TRBV3-1; J gene: TRBJ2-7; CDR3 protein: CASSHDLVGSRSEQYF; CDR3 DNA: TGTGCCAGCAGCCACGATCTTGTCGGGAGTAGGTCCGAGCAGTACTTC
D gene: NA; clone size: NA; V gene: TRBV7-8; J gene: TRBJ1-6; CDR3 protein: CASSDRHVAYNSPLHF; CDR3 DNA: TGTGCCAGCAGCGATCGACATGTGGCATATAATTCACCCCTCCACTTT
D gene: NA; clone size: NA; V gene: TRBV20-1; J gene: TRBJ2-2; CDR3 protein: CSARRPSVTGELFF; CDR3 DNA: TGCAGTGCTAGACGCCCTAGCGTTACCGGGGAGCTGTTTTTT
D gene: NA; clone size: once; V gene: TRBV29-1; J gene: TRBJ1-3; CDR3 protein: CSVGGGDRNTIYF; CDR3 DNA: TGCAGCGTTGGAGGGGGTGACAGAAACACCATATATTTT
D gene: NA; clone size: once; V gene: TRBV27; J gene: TRBJ1-5; CDR3 protein: CASSYRDGPQHF; CDR3 DNA: TGTGCCAGCAGTTACAGGGATGGTCCCCAGCATTTT
D gene: NA; clone size: NA; V gene: TRBV5-1; J gene: TRBJ2-5; CDR3 protein: CASSSQVGETQYF; CDR3 DNA: TGCGCCAGCAGCTCCCAGGTGGGAGAGACCCAGTACTTC
D gene: NA; clone size: NA; V gene: TRBV29-1; J gene: TRBJ1-2; CDR3 protein: CSVGTSFGYTF; CDR3 DNA: TGCAGCGTTGGCACGAGTTTCGGCTACACCTTC
D gene: NA; clone size: NA; V gene: TRBV3-1; J gene: TRBJ2-5; CDR3 protein: CASSCDRNQETQYF; CDR3 DNA: TGTGCCAGCAGCTGCGATAGGAATCAAGAGACCCAGTACTTC
D gene: TRBD2; clone size: NA; V gene: TRBV18; J gene: TRBJ2-3; CDR3 protein: CASSRVSGMDTDTQYF; CDR3 DNA: TGTGCCAGCTCACGGGTTAGCGGGATGGACACAGATACGCAGTATTTT
D gene: TRBD2; clone size: NA; V gene: TRBV28; J gene: TRBJ2-1; CDR3 protein: CASSLAGGLREQFF; CDR3 DNA: TGTGCCAGCAGTTTAGCGGGAGGGCTACGGGAGCAGTTCTTC
D gene: TRBD2; clone size: NA; V gene: TRBV20-1; J gene: TRBJ2-7; CDR3 protein: CSADHSGRAYEQYF; CDR3 DNA: TGCAGTGCCGATCATAGCGGGAGGGCCTACGAGCAGTACTTC
D gene: NA; clone size: NA; V gene: TRBV4-3; J gene: TRBJ2-4; CDR3 protein: CASSQDQVSNIQYF; CDR3 DNA: TGCGCCAGCAGCCAAGATCAGGTATCGAACATTCAGTACTTC
D gene: NA; clone size: NA; V gene: TRBV24-1; J gene: TRBJ2-1; CDR3 protein: CATSDPSGTSYNEQFF; CDR3 DNA: TGTGCCACCAGTGACCCGAGCGGAACCTCCTACAATGAGCAGTTCTTC
D gene: NA; clone size: NA; V gene: TRBV14; J gene: TRBJ2-5; CDR3 protein: CASSQETAARGIQYF; CDR3 DNA: TGTGCCAGCAGCCAAGAGACTGCGGCGAGGGGGATCCAGTACTTC
D gene: NA; clone size: NA; V gene: TRBV3-1; J gene: TRBJ2-5; CDR3 protein: CASSQARDEETQYF; CDR3 DNA: TGTGCCAGCAGCCAAGCTCGGGATGAAGAGACCCAGTACTTC
D gene: NA; clone size: once; V gene: TRBV29-1; J gene: TRBJ2-1; CDR3 protein: CSVIPTGPQFF; CDR3 DNA: TGCAGCGTTATCCCGACAGGCCCGCAGTTCTTC
D gene: NA; clone size: NA; V gene: TRBV12-3/TRBV12-4; J gene: TRBJ2-3; CDR3 protein: CASIGKRFSTDTQYF; CDR3 DNA: TGTGCCAGCATCGGGAAGCGGTTTAGCACAGATACGCAGTATTTT